This is a list of T cell receptor beta chains from one sample in a study of T cell changes during pregnancy in multiple sclerosis. Sequencing was performed with immunoSEQ multiplex PCR; in TCRdb, only in-frame clones are kept and a portion is missing. The sample records 45,000 to 60,000 clones, around 92% being singletons. The sequencing used CD4+ T cells from peripheral blood mononuclear cells, collected in the third trimester of pregnancy. The origin of the receptors is a female donor with multiple sclerosis, enrolled in a pregnancy study. Each CDR3 is given with its conserved first and last residue. The order of the fields is D gene, V gene, J gene, clone size, CDR3 DNA, CDR3 protein. D genes are given only for firm matches. Part of the rows lack a size; the others show once, few, many or a class for expanded clones.

d_gene: TRBD2; v_gene: TRBV9; j_gene: TRBJ2-3; abundance: .; CDR3nt: TGTGCCAGCAGCGTAGCCGTAGCGGGGACAGATACGCAGTATTTT; CDR3aa: CASSVAVAGTDTQYF
d_gene: .; v_gene: TRBV29-1; j_gene: TRBJ2-2; abundance: .; CDR3nt: TGCAGCGTTGAAGATCCACAGGCGAACACCGGGGAGCTGTTTTTT; CDR3aa: CSVEDPQANTGELFF
d_gene: TRBD1; v_gene: TRBV6-7; j_gene: TRBJ1-5; abundance: .; CDR3nt: TGTGCCAGCAGCACCAATACAGGGGCGGTTCAGCCCCAGCATTTT; CDR3aa: CASSTNTGAVQPQHF
d_gene: .; v_gene: TRBV7-2; j_gene: TRBJ2-3; abundance: .; CDR3nt: TGTGCCAGCAGCTTAGGGCCTAGAATGTGGGATACGCAGTATTTT; CDR3aa: CASSLGPRMWDTQYF
d_gene: TRBD1; v_gene: TRBV7-9; j_gene: TRBJ2-7; abundance: .; CDR3nt: TGTGCCAGCAGCATTTCCCTACAGGGGAAGGAGCAGTACTTC; CDR3aa: CASSISLQGKEQYF
d_gene: .; v_gene: TRBV6-1; j_gene: TRBJ2-7; abundance: .; CDR3nt: TGTGCCAGCCGAGATCTCCCCCACGAGCAGTACTTC; CDR3aa: CASRDLPHEQYF
d_gene: .; v_gene: TRBV7-2; j_gene: TRBJ2-5; abundance: .; CDR3nt: TGTGCCAGCAGCTTAGTTTCAATCCAAGAGACCCAGTACTTC; CDR3aa: CASSLVSIQETQYF
d_gene: .; v_gene: TRBV16; j_gene: TRBJ1-1; abundance: once; CDR3nt: TGTGCCAGCACCTCCAGGTCGGTGAACACTGAAGCTTTCTTT; CDR3aa: CASTSRSVNTEAFF
d_gene: TRBD2; v_gene: TRBV18; j_gene: TRBJ2-5; abundance: .; CDR3nt: TGTGCCAGCTCACCAAGCGGGGGCACCACTAAAGAGACCCAGTACTTC; CDR3aa: CASSPSGGTTKETQYF
d_gene: TRBD1; v_gene: TRBV2; j_gene: TRBJ2-1; abundance: .; CDR3nt: TGTGCCAGCACCCGGACAGGGATGTACAATGAGCAGTTCTTC; CDR3aa: CASTRTGMYNEQFF
d_gene: .; v_gene: TRBV25-1; j_gene: TRBJ2-5; abundance: .; CDR3nt: TGTGCCAGCAGTGAATGGGAGACCCAGTACTTC; CDR3aa: CASSEWETQYF
d_gene: TRBD1; v_gene: TRBV5-4; j_gene: TRBJ2-2; abundance: .; CDR3nt: TGTGCCAGCAGCACCGCGACAGGGGCGAACACCGGGGAGCTGTTTTTT; CDR3aa: CASSTATGANTGELFF
d_gene: TRBD1; v_gene: TRBV5-6; j_gene: TRBJ1-2; abundance: .; CDR3nt: TGTGCCAGCAGCTTGGTGAACAGGGGGTTGTATGGCTACACCTTC; CDR3aa: CASSLVNRGLYGYTF
d_gene: .; v_gene: TRBV18; j_gene: TRBJ2-1; abundance: .; CDR3nt: TGTGCCAGCTCATCCCGCGATGGTGAGCAGTTCTTC; CDR3aa: CASSSRDGEQFF
d_gene: .; v_gene: TRBV2; j_gene: TRBJ1-1; abundance: few; CDR3nt: TGTGCCAGCAGTGGACAGATCATGAACACTGAAGCTTTCTTT; CDR3aa: CASSGQIMNTEAFF
d_gene: .; v_gene: TRBV4-1; j_gene: TRBJ2-5; abundance: .; CDR3nt: TGCGCCAGCAGCCCTCTCAGGGGAGAGACCCAGTACTTC; CDR3aa: CASSPLRGETQYF
d_gene: TRBD2; v_gene: TRBV5-4; j_gene: TRBJ2-5; abundance: once; CDR3nt: TGTGCCAGCAGCCCAGAAGCGGGGGGGCAAGAGACCCAGTACTTC; CDR3aa: CASSPEAGGQETQYF
d_gene: TRBD1; v_gene: TRBV19; j_gene: TRBJ1-1; abundance: .; CDR3nt: TGTGCCAGTAGTCCAACGACAGGGGGCGGCACTGAAGCTTTCTTT; CDR3aa: CASSPTTGGGTEAFF
d_gene: .; v_gene: TRBV28; j_gene: TRBJ1-6; abundance: .; CDR3nt: TGTGCCAGCGAAGGGGGAAATAATTCACCCCTCCACTTT; CDR3aa: CASEGGNNSPLHF
d_gene: TRBD1; v_gene: TRBV6-1; j_gene: TRBJ2-1; abundance: once; CDR3nt: TGTGCCAGCAGAGACAGGGGAATTGGGAACAATGAGCAGTTCTTC; CDR3aa: CASRDRGIGNNEQFF
d_gene: .; v_gene: TRBV10-2; j_gene: TRBJ2-3; abundance: few; CDR3nt: TGCGCCAGCTCTAAGGGAGGGGGGCTTCGCGATACGCAGTATTTT; CDR3aa: CASSKGGGLRDTQYF
d_gene: .; v_gene: TRBV19; j_gene: TRBJ2-2; abundance: .; CDR3nt: TGTGCCAGTAGTGGCAGGGCTGGCACCGGGGAGCTGTTTTTT; CDR3aa: CASSGRAGTGELFF
d_gene: TRBD2; v_gene: TRBV2; j_gene: TRBJ2-4; abundance: .; CDR3nt: TGTGCCAGCAGTGGACTAGCCGTAGCCAAAAACATTCAGTACTTC; CDR3aa: CASSGLAVAKNIQYF
d_gene: TRBD2; v_gene: TRBV7-2; j_gene: TRBJ2-7; abundance: .; CDR3nt: TGTGCCAGCAGCTTAGAGCGGGGGGGCGGCGAGCAGTACTTC; CDR3aa: CASSLERGGGEQYF
d_gene: TRBD1; v_gene: TRBV6-5; j_gene: TRBJ2-1; abundance: .; CDR3nt: TGTGCCAGCAGGCAGACAGGGTTCAGTGAGCAGTTCTTC; CDR3aa: CASRQTGFSEQFF
d_gene: .; v_gene: TRBV7-3; j_gene: TRBJ2-5; abundance: .; CDR3nt: TGTGCCAGCAGCTTCTCGGACAGCCAAGAGACCCAGTACTTC; CDR3aa: CASSFSDSQETQYF
d_gene: .; v_gene: TRBV18; j_gene: TRBJ2-5; abundance: .; CDR3nt: TGTGCCAGCTCACCGGACTTAGAAGAGACCCAGTACTTC; CDR3aa: CASSPDLEETQYF
d_gene: TRBD1; v_gene: TRBV9; j_gene: TRBJ1-2; abundance: .; CDR3nt: TGTGCCAGCAGCACGAATCCCGGACAGGGGGGCTACACCTTC; CDR3aa: CASSTNPGQGGYTF
d_gene: .; v_gene: TRBV28; j_gene: TRBJ1-1; abundance: .; CDR3nt: TGTGCCAGCAGTGCCCCCGGGCGGGGTAGGGACACTGAAGCTTTCTTT; CDR3aa: CASSAPGRGRDTEAFF
d_gene: TRBD2; v_gene: TRBV5-4; j_gene: TRBJ2-3; abundance: .; CDR3nt: TGTGCCAGCAGCTTGCACCGGACTAGCGGAAGCACAGATACGCAGTATTTT; CDR3aa: CASSLHRTSGSTDTQYF
d_gene: .; v_gene: TRBV10-3; j_gene: TRBJ1-6; abundance: once; CDR3nt: TGTGCCATCACCCCGACAGCTAGTAATTCACCCCTCCACTTT; CDR3aa: CAITPTASNSPLHF
d_gene: TRBD1; v_gene: TRBV5-4; j_gene: TRBJ1-5; abundance: .; CDR3nt: TGTGCCAGCAGCTTGAAGGGTGGTGGGACAGTCAATCAGCCCCAGCATTTT; CDR3aa: CASSLKGGGTVNQPQHF
d_gene: TRBD2; v_gene: TRBV11-2; j_gene: TRBJ2-2; abundance: .; CDR3nt: TGTGCCAGCAGCTTCCGCCGGGGGGATACCGGGGAGCTGTTTTTT; CDR3aa: CASSFRRGDTGELFF
d_gene: .; v_gene: TRBV4-1; j_gene: TRBJ1-2; abundance: .; CDR3nt: TGCGCCAGCAGGGCACAGGATAACTATGGCTACACCTTC; CDR3aa: CASRAQDNYGYTF
d_gene: .; v_gene: TRBV5-6; j_gene: TRBJ2-7; abundance: .; CDR3nt: TGTGCCAGCAGCTTGGGGGGCCCCTACGAGCAGTACTTC; CDR3aa: CASSLGGPYEQYF
d_gene: .; v_gene: TRBV30; j_gene: TRBJ1-2; abundance: .; CDR3nt: TGTGCCTGGAGTGTACTAGGAGTAAGCTACACCTTC; CDR3aa: CAWSVLGVSYTF
d_gene: .; v_gene: TRBV18; j_gene: TRBJ2-7; abundance: .; CDR3nt: TGTGCCAGCTCACCAGCGACTACTTTCTACGAGCAGTACTTC; CDR3aa: CASSPATTFYEQYF
d_gene: .; v_gene: TRBV11-2; j_gene: TRBJ1-3; abundance: .; CDR3nt: TGTGCCAGCAGCTTCAATGCAGGGGCTAACACCATATATTTT; CDR3aa: CASSFNAGANTIYF
d_gene: TRBD2; v_gene: TRBV7-2; j_gene: TRBJ2-1; abundance: .; CDR3nt: TGTGCCAGCAGCTTAGATCGAGCGGGGGGGTACAATGAGCAGTTCTTC; CDR3aa: CASSLDRAGGYNEQFF
d_gene: .; v_gene: TRBV7-6; j_gene: TRBJ2-3; abundance: .; CDR3nt: TGTGCCAGCAGCACCTACTCCCACCTTAGCACAGATACGCAGTATTTT; CDR3aa: CASSTYSHLSTDTQYF
d_gene: .; v_gene: TRBV9; j_gene: TRBJ1-5; abundance: .; CDR3nt: TGTGCCAGCAGAGTCGGTACTTGCAATCAGCCCCAGCATTTT; CDR3aa: CASRVGTCNQPQHF
d_gene: .; v_gene: TRBV6-6; j_gene: TRBJ1-5; abundance: once; CDR3nt: TGTGCCAGCAGTTACTCGGAAAGGGGGATTAATCAGCCCCAGCATTTT; CDR3aa: CASSYSERGINQPQHF
d_gene: TRBD2; v_gene: TRBV9; j_gene: TRBJ2-3; abundance: .; CDR3nt: TGTGCCAGCAGCACGCCTAGCGGGGGGGCTATAGATACGCAGTATTTT; CDR3aa: CASSTPSGGAIDTQYF
d_gene: TRBD1; v_gene: TRBV5-4; j_gene: TRBJ1-6; abundance: once; CDR3nt: TGTGCCAGCACCAACCGGGACAGATTCAATTCACCCCTCCACTTT; CDR3aa: CASTNRDRFNSPLHF
d_gene: TRBD2; v_gene: TRBV5-4; j_gene: TRBJ2-5; abundance: .; CDR3nt: TGTGCCAGCAGCTTGGGGCGAGCGGGGGGGCCAGAGACCCAGTACTTC; CDR3aa: CASSLGRAGGPETQYF
d_gene: .; v_gene: TRBV29-1; j_gene: TRBJ2-7; abundance: .; CDR3nt: TGCAGCGTTGAAGGGACCCGGAGGCACGAGCAGTACTTC; CDR3aa: CSVEGTRRHEQYF
d_gene: .; v_gene: TRBV5-6; j_gene: TRBJ2-6; abundance: .; CDR3nt: TGTGCCAGCAGCTTTATTACAGGGTTAAGCTCTGGGGCCAACGTCCTGACTTTC; CDR3aa: CASSFITGLSSGANVLTF
d_gene: TRBD1; v_gene: TRBV6-4; j_gene: TRBJ2-1; abundance: .; CDR3nt: TGTGCCAGCAGAAGGGGGCAGGGGTACAATGAGCAGTTCTTC; CDR3aa: CASRRGQGYNEQFF
d_gene: .; v_gene: TRBV19; j_gene: TRBJ1-5; abundance: .; CDR3nt: TGTGCCAGTAGTTTACATCAGAGGCCTAGCAATCAGCCCCAGCATTTT; CDR3aa: CASSLHQRPSNQPQHF
d_gene: TRBD2; v_gene: TRBV9; j_gene: TRBJ2-1; abundance: .; CDR3nt: TGTGCCAGCAGCCTAACAGCTATTGCGGGGGGGCACAATGAGCAGTTCTTC; CDR3aa: CASSLTAIAGGHNEQFF
d_gene: TRBD1; v_gene: TRBV9; j_gene: TRBJ2-5; abundance: .; CDR3nt: TGTGCCAGCAGCGTACAGGGGGCACGGGAGACCCAGTACTTC; CDR3aa: CASSVQGARETQYF
d_gene: .; v_gene: TRBV7-2; j_gene: TRBJ1-2; abundance: once; CDR3nt: TGTGCCAGCAGCGAAGGGTCAGGGCGCTCGGATGGCTACACCTTC; CDR3aa: CASSEGSGRSDGYTF
d_gene: .; v_gene: TRBV27; j_gene: TRBJ1-2; abundance: .; CDR3nt: TGTGCCAGCAAACCCCGCGATTGGGGCGCCGGTGGCTACACCTTC; CDR3aa: CASKPRDWGAGGYTF
d_gene: .; v_gene: TRBV7-9; j_gene: TRBJ1-3; abundance: .; CDR3nt: TGTGCCAGCAGCTTAGGGGCAGAAACGAGCTCTGGAAACACCATATATTTT; CDR3aa: CASSLGAETSSGNTIYF